This T cell receptor beta chain is drawn from a study of blood T cell repertoires in COVID-19. Study-wide background: T cells, B-cell-depleted T cells, or PBMCs provided the cDNA or gDNA that served as material.

The table came from immunoSEQ multiplex PCR; TCRdb's copy has only in-frame clones and leaves some out. This sample carries about 200,000 clones, approximately 80% of them seen once, and the ten largest clones take approximately 6.9%. For this clone: Other DNA sequences in the sample encode the same CDR3.

The CDR3 extends over 14 amino acids. Germline assignment: CDR1 MDHEN and CDR2 SYDVKM. The V end was cut by 6 bases, the J end by 2 bases, with 10 bases between. Source material: peripheral blood. This chain links TRBV28 with TRBJ1-4; a weak D match, TRBD1 (6 bases). This TCR was sampled from a human donor with acute or convalescent COVID-19. The donor label of this sample is uncertain. Here the CDR3 DNA reads TGTGCCAGCAGACAGGGCGGGACTAATGAAAAACTGTTTTTT. Amino acids: CASRQGGTNEKLFF.